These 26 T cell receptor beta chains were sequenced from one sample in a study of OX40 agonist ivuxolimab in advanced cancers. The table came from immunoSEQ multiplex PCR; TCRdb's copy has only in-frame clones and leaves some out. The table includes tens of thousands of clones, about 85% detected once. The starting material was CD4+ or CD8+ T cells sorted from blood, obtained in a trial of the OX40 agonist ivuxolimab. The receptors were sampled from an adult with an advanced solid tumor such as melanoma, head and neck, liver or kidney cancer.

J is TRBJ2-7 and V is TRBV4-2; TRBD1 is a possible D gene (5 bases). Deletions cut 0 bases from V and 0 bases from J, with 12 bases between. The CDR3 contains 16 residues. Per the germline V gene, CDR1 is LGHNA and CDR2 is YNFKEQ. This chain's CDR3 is CASSQEVAGNSYEQYF. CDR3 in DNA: TGTGCCAGCAGCCAAGAAGTGGCAGGGAACTCCTACGAGCAGTACTTC.

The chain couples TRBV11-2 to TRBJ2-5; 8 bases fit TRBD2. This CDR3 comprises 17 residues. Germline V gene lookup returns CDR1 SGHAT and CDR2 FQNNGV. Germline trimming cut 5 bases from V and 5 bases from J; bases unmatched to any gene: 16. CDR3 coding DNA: TGTGCCAGCAGCCTCCCGTTGGTGGCGGGGGGTCGGGAGACCCAGTACTTC. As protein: CASSLPLVAGGRETQYF.

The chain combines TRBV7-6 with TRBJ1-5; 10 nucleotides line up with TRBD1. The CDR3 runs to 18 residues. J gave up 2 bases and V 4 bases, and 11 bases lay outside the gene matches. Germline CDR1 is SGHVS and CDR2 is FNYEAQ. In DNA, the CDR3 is TGTGCCAGCAGCTCCCCTAGCGGGACAGGGGAAGGCAATCAGCCCCAGCATTTT. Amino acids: CASSSPSGTGEGNQPQHF. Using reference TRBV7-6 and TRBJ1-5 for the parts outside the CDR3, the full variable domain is GAGVSQSPRYKVTKRGQDVALRCDPISGHVSLYWYRQALGQGPEFLTYFNYEAQQDKSGLPNDRFSAERPEGSISTLTIQRTEQRDSAMYRCASSSPSGTGEGNQPQHFGDGTRLSIL.

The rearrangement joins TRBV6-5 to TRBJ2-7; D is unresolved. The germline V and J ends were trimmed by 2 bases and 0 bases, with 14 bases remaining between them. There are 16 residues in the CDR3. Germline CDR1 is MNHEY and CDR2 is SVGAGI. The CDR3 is CASSYAFSAASYEQYF. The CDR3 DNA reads TGTGCCAGCAGTTACGCGTTCTCCGCAGCCTCCTACGAGCAGTACTTC.

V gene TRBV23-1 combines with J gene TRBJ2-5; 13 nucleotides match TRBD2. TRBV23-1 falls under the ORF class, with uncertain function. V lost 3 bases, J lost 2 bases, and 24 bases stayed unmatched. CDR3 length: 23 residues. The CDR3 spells CASSQPWATSGGAYGMLQETQYF. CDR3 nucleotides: TGCGCCAGCAGTCAGCCGTGGGCCACTAGCGGGGGGGCCTATGGAATGTTACAAGAGACCCAGTACTTC.

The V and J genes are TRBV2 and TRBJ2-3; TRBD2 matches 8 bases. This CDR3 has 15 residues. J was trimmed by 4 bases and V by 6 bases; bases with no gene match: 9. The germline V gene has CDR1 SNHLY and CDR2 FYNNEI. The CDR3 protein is CASSPPFGGADTQYF. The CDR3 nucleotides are TGTGCCAGCAGCCCCCCTTTCGGGGGGGCAGATACGCAGTATTTT.

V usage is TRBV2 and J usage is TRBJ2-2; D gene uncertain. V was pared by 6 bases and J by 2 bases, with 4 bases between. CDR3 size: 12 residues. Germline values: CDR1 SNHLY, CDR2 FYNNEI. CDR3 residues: CASRLNTGELFF. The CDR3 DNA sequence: TGTGCCAGCAGACTAAACACCGGGGAGCTGTTTTTT.

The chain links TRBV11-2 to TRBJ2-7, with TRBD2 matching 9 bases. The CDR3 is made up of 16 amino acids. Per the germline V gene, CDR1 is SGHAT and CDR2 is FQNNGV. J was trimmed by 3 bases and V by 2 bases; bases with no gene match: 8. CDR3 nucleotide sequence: TGTGCCAGCAGCTTATCATGGCTAGCGGGAAACTACGAGCAGTACTTC. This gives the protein CASSLSWLAGNYEQYF.

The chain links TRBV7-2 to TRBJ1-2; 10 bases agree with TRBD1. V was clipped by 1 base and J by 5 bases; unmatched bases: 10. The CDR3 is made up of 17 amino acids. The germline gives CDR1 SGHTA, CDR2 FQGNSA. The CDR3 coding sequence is TGTGCCAGCAGCTTAGTGGGACAGGGGAGCGTCCGATATGGCTACACCTTC. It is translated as CASSLVGQGSVRYGYTF.

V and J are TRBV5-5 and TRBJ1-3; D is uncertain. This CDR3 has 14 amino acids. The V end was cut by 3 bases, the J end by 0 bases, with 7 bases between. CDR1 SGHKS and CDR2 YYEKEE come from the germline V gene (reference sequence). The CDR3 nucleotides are TGTGCCAGCAGCTCGATAAACTCTGGAAACACCATATATTTT. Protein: CASSSINSGNTIYF.

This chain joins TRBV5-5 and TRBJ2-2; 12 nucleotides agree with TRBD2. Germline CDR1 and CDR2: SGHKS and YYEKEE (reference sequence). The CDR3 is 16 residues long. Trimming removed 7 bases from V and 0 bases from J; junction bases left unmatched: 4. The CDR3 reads CASRTSGNANTGELFF. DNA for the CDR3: TGTGCCAGCCGGACTAGCGGGAACGCGAACACCGGGGAGCTGTTTTTT.

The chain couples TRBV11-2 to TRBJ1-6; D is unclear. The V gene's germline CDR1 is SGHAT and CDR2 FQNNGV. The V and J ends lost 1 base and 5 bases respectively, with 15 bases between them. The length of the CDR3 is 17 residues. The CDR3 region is CASSLGPGGPDNSPLHF. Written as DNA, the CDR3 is TGTGCCAGCAGCTTAGGTCCCGGAGGGCCTGATAATTCACCCCTCCACTTT. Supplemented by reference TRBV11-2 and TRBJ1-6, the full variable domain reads EAGVAQSPRYKIIEKRQSVAFWCNPISGHATLYWYQQILGQGPKLLIQFQNNGVVDDSQLPKDRFSAERLKGVDSTLKIQPAKLEDSAVYLCASSLGPGGPDNSPLHFGNGTRLTVT.

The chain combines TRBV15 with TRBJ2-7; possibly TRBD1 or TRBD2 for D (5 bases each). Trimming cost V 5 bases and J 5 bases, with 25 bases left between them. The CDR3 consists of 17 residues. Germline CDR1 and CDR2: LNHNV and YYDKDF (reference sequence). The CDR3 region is CATSPFTFRDPRDEQYF. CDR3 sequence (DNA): TGTGCCACCAGCCCATTCACCTTCAGGGACCCACGAGACGAGCAGTACTTC.

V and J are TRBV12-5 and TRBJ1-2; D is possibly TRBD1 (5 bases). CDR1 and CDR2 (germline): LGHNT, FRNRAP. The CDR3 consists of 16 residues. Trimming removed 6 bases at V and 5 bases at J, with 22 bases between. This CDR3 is CASGDPPGRLTYGYTF. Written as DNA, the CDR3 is TGTGCTAGTGGAGATCCTCCGGGACGCCTTACGTATGGCTACACCTTC.

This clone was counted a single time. CDR3 DNA sequence: TGCGCCAGCAGCTTGGGGTACACCGGGGAGCTGTTTTTT. It is translated as CASSLGYTGELFF. The rearrangement uses TRBV5-1 and TRBJ2-2; D is unclear. This CDR3 has 13 residues. V dropped 0 bases and J dropped 3 bases, with 3 bases sitting between them. The V gene's germline CDR1 is SGHRS and CDR2 YFSETQ. The full variable domain, completed using reference TRBV5-1 and TRBJ2-2, is KAGVTQTPRYLIKTRGQQVTLSCSPISGHRSVSWYQQTPGQGLQFLFEYFSETQRNKGNFPGRFSGRQFSNSRSEMNVSTLELGDSALYLCASSLGYTGELFFGEGSRLTVL.

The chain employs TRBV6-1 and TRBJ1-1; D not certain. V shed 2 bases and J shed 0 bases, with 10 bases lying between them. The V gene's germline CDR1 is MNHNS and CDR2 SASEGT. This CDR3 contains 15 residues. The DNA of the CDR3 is TGTGCCAGCAGTGAATGGGCAGGCCTGAACACTGAAGCTTTCTTT. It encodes CASSEWAGLNTEAFF.

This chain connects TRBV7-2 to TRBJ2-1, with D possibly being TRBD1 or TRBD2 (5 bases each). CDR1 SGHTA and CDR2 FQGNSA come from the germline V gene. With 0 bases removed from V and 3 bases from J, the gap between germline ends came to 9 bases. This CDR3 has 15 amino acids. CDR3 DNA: TGTGCCAGCAGCTTAGCCGGGGACGTCTACAATGAGCAGTTCTTC. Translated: CASSLAGDVYNEQFF.

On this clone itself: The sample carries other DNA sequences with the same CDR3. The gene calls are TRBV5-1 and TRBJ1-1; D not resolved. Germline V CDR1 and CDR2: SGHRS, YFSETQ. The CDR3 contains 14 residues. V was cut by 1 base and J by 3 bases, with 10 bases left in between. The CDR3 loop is CASSLSQIHTEAFF. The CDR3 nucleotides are TGCGCCAGCAGCTTGAGTCAGATACACACTGAAGCTTTCTTT.

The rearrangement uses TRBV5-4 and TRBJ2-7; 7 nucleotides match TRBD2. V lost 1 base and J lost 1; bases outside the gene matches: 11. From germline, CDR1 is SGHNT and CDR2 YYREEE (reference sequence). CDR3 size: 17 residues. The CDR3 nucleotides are TGTGCCAGCAGCTTGCCCCCCCAGGCTAGCGGTTCCTACGAGCAGTACTTC. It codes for CASSLPPQASGSYEQYF.

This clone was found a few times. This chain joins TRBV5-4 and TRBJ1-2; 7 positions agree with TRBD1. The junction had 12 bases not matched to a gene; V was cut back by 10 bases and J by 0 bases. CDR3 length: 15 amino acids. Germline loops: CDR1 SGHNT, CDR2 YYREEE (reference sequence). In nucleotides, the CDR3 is TGTGCCGTTCTACTTAACAGGGGTTCTAACTATGGCTACACCTTC. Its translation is CAVLLNRGSNYGYTF.

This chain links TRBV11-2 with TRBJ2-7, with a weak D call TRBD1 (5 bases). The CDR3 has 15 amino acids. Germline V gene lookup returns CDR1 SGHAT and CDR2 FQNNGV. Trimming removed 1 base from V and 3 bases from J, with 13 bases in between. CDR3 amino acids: CASSLALGHNYEQYF. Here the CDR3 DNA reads TGTGCCAGCAGCTTAGCCCTCGGACACAACTACGAGCAGTACTTC. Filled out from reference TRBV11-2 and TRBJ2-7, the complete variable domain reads EAGVAQSPRYKIIEKRQSVAFWCNPISGHATLYWYQQILGQGPKLLIQFQNNGVVDDSQLPKDRFSAERLKGVDSTLKIQPAKLEDSAVYLCASSLALGHNYEQYFGPGTRLTVT.

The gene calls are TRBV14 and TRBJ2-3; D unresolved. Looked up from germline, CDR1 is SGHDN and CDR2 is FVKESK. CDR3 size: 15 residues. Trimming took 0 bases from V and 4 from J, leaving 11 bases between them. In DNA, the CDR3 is TGTGCCAGCAGCCAAGAAGCTAGTAGCTCAGATACGCAGTATTTT. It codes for CASSQEASSSDTQYF.

DNA of the CDR3: TGTGCCAGCAGCTCCTGGGACAGGGACTACGAGCAGTACTTC. It is translated as CASSSWDRDYEQYF. J is TRBJ2-7 and V is TRBV13; 9 nucleotides agree with TRBD1. This CDR3 region has 14 residues. J was trimmed by 3 bases and V by 4 bases; bases with no gene match: 4. Germline values: CDR1 PRHDT, CDR2 FYEKMQ (reference sequence).

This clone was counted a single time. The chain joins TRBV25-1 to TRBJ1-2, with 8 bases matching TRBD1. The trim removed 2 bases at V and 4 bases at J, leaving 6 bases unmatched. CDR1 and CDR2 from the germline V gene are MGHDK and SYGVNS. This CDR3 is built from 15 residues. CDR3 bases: TGTGCCAGCAGTGAAGGGACAGGAGGGCCCTATGGCTACACCTTC. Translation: CASSEGTGGPYGYTF.

The chain's CDR3 is CASSVQSKTAGNTIYF. DNA for the CDR3: TGTGCCAGCAGCGTACAATCCAAGACAGCTGGAAACACCATATATTTT. V usage is TRBV9 and J usage is TRBJ1-3, with a possible D match to TRBD1 (5 bases). CDR1 is SGDLS, CDR2 YYNGEE, per germline. The CDR3 extends over 16 amino acids. The V gene lost 1 base and the J gene lost 2 bases, with 13 bases spanning the gap.

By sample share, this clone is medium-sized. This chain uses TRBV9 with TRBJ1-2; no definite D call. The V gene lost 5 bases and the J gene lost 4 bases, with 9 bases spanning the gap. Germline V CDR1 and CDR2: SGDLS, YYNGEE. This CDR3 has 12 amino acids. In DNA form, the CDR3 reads TGTGCCAGCAGTCAAGACTCCTATGGCTACACCTTC. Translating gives CASSQDSYGYTF. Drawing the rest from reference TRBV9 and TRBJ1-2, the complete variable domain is DSGVTQTPKHLITATGQRVTLRCSPRSGDLSVYWYQQSLDQGLQFLIQYYNGEERAKGNILERFSAQQFPDLHSELNLSSLELGDSALYFCASSQDSYGYTFGSGTRLTVV.